Given below is one T cell receptor beta chain in context. The germline gives CDR1 SGHTS, CDR2 YDEGEE. The CDR3 is made up of 15 amino acids. V lost 0 bases to trimming and J lost 5 bases; unmatched junction nucleotides: 2. This sample is part of a study of T cells after somatic rescue of genetic block. Assay: immunoSEQ multiplex PCR; the TCRdb copy retains only in-frame clones and omits some. Here the sample spans approximately 14,000 clones, 70% to 85% being singletons. The receptor's source is a boy aged 5-17 years. The chain carries TRBV5-8 and TRBJ2-7; 13 bases match TRBD2. The sample was peripheral blood mononuclear cells (PBMCs). CDR3: CASSLGLAGGNEQYF. The CDR3 DNA is TGTGCCAGCAGCTTGGGACTAGCGGGAGGAAACGAGCAGTACTTC. Full variable domain (rest looked up from reference TRBV5-8 and TRBJ2-7): EAGVTQSPTHLIKTRGQQATLRCSPISGHTSVYWYQQALGLGLQFLLWYDEGEERNRGNFPPRFSGRQFPNYSSELNVNALELEDSALYLCASSLGLAGGNEQYFGPGTRLTVT.